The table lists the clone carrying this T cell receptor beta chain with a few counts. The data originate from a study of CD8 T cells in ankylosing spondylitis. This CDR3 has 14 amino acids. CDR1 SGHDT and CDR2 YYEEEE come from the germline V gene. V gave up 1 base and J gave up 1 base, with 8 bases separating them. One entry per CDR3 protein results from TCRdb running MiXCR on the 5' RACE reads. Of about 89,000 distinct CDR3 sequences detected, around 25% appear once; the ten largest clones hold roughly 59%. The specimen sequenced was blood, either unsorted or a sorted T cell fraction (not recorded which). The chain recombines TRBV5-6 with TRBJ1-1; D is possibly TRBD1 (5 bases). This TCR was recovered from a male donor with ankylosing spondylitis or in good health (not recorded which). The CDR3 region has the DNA TGTGCCAGCAGCTTGTTGCAGGGGAACACTGAAGCTTTCTTT. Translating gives CASSLLQGNTEAFF. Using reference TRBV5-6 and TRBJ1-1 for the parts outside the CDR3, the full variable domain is DAGVTQSPTHLIKTRGQQVTLRCSPKSGHDTVSWYQQALGQGPQFIFQYYEEEERQRGNFPDRFSGHQFPNYSSELNVNALLLGDSALYLCASSLLQGNTEAFFGQGTRLTVV.